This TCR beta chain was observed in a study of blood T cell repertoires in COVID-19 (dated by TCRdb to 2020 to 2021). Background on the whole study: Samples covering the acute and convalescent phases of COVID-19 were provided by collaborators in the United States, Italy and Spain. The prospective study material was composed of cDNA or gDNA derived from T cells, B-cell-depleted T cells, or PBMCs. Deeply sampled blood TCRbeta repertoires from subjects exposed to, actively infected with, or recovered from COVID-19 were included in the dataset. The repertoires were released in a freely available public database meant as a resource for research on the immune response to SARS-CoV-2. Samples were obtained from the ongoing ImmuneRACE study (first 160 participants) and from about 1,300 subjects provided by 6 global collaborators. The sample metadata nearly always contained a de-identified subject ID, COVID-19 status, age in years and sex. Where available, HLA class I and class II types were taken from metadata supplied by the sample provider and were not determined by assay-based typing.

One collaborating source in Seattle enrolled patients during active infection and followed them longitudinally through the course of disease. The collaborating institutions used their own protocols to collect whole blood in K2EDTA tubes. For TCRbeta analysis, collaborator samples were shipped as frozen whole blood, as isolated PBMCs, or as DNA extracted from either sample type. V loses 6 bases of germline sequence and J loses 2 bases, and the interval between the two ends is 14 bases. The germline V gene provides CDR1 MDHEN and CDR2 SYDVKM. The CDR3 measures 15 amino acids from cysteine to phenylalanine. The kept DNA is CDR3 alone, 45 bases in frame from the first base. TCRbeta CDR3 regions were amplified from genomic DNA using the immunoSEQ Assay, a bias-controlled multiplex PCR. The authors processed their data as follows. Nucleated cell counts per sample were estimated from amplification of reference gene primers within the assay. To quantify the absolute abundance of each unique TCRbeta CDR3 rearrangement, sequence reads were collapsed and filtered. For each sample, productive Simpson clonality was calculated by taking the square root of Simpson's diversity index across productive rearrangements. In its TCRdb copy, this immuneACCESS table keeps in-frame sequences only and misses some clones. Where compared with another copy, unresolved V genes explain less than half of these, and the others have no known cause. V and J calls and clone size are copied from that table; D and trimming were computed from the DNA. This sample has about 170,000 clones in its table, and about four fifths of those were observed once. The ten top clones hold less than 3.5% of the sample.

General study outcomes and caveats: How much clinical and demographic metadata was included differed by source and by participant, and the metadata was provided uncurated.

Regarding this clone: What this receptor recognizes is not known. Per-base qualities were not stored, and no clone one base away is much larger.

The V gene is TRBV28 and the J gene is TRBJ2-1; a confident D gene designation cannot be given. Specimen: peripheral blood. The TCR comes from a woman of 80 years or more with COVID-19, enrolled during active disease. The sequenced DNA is TGTGCCAGCAGAATAACAGACCTCACCTACAATGAGCAGTTCTTC. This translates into CASRITDLTYNEQFF.